This entry lists 32 T cell receptor beta chains sequenced from one sample in a study of PD-1 blockade in classical Hodgkin lymphoma. Brentuximab vedotin exposure varied among the patients, all of whom had relapsed after autologous stem cell transplantation. Repertoires were generated with immunoSEQ multiplex PCR, while TCRdb's copy carries only in-frame clones and drops some. This sample carries about 110,000 clones, approximately 90% of them seen once, and the ten largest clones take just under 20%. Sequenced here: peripheral blood mononuclear cells (PBMCs), sampled before the second cycle of nivolumab. The receptor set was obtained from a human donor with classical Hodgkin lymphoma.

This clone was observed a handful of times. The chain carries TRBV30 and TRBJ1-2; possibly TRBD1 for D (5 bases). V lost 7 bases, J lost 9 bases, and 12 bases lay in between. The CDR3 runs 10 residues. The germline CDR1 and CDR2 sequences are GTSNPN and SVGIG (reference sequence). CDR3 amino acids: CALGLGSYTF. CDR3 coding DNA: TGTGCCTTGGGGCTCGGTAGCTACACCTTC.

The V and J genes are TRBV4-1 and TRBJ1-5; D gene ambiguous. Looked up from germline, CDR1 is MGHRA and CDR2 is YSYEKL. Trimming cost V 5 bases and J 1 base, with 15 bases left between them. The CDR3 runs to 16 residues. Here the CDR3 reads CASSEGIVPSNQPQHF. DNA of the CDR3: TGCGCCAGCAGCGAAGGGATCGTACCAAGCAATCAGCCCCAGCATTTT.

The J gene is TRBJ1-3, the V gene TRBV30; D is unclear. The CDR3 covers 15 residues. The V gene's germline CDR1 is GTSNPN and CDR2 SVGIG (reference sequence). Trimming took off 0 bases at V and 3 bases at J, with 12 bases between the two ends. CDR3 amino acids: CAWSVPGGDGNTIYF. CDR3 bases: TGTGCCTGGAGTGTCCCCGGTGGAGATGGAAACACCATATATTTT.

The chain joins TRBV19 to TRBJ2-3; 9 bases are shared with TRBD1. The V segment lost 8 bases and the J segment 3 bases; nucleotides outside the gene matches: 6. CDR3 length equals 14 residues. The germline CDR1 and CDR2 sequences are LNHDA and SQIVND (reference sequence). The CDR3 DNA follows: TGTGCCAGTTCGAGGACAGGGGCTACAGATACGCAGTATTTT. Translating gives CASSRTGATDTQYF.

The rearrangement links TRBV28 to TRBJ1-2; D is uncertain. In germline, CDR1 is MDHEN, CDR2 SYDVKM. With 0 bases removed from V and 3 bases from J, the gap between germline ends came to 23 bases. This CDR3 comprises 19 residues. The CDR3 spells CASSLWSLGQDLLYYGYTF. CDR3 bases: TGTGCCAGCAGTTTATGGTCCTTGGGTCAGGATCTACTCTACTATGGCTACACCTTC.

The chain couples TRBV7-9 to TRBJ1-2; D gene uncertain. The CDR3 is 14 residues long. Germline assignment: CDR1 SEHNR and CDR2 FQNEAQ (reference sequence). V was shortened by 0 bases and J by 8 bases, with 13 bases between the two germline ends. CDR3 in amino acids: CASSLALGLAGYTF. The CDR3 coding sequence is TGTGCCAGCAGCTTAGCGCTGGGTCTGGCCGGCTACACCTTC.

This clone showed up just once. V and J are TRBV30 and TRBJ1-2, with D possibly matching TRBD1 (5 bases). Germline V gene sequence: CDR1 GTSNPN, CDR2 SVGIG (reference sequence). V lost 2 bases to trimming and J lost 4 bases, with 17 bases between them. CDR3 length: 15 residues. CDR3 loop: CAWSPRDRPVYGYTF. The CDR3 DNA reads as TGTGCCTGGAGTCCCCGTGACAGACCTGTCTATGGCTACACCTTC.

There are a few counts of this clone. This chain links TRBV2 with TRBJ1-1; D is unresolved. The germline CDR1 and CDR2 sequences are SNHLY and FYNNEI. V shed 6 bases and J shed 0 bases, with 5 bases lying between them. The CDR3 runs to 12 residues. The CDR3 sequence is CASRSMNTEAFF. The CDR3 DNA reads TGTGCCAGCAGGTCAATGAACACTGAAGCTTTCTTT.

CDR3 sequence (DNA): TGTGCCAGTAGTATGACCGGGACTAGCGGGAGGCGGGCACAAAATGAGCAGTTCTTC. This encodes CASSMTGTSGRRAQNEQFF. The chain employs TRBV19 and TRBJ2-1; 15 bases are a match to TRBD2. The germline gives CDR1 LNHDA, CDR2 SQIVND (reference sequence). The CDR3 spans 19 residues. V lost 3 bases and J lost 7; bases outside the gene matches: 13.

The chain uses TRBV5-1 and TRBJ1-4; 7 bases line up with TRBD1. The V gene end was trimmed by 5 bases and the J gene end by 5 bases; junction bases not matched to a gene: 3. In germline, CDR1 is SGHRS, CDR2 YFSETQ. CDR3 length: 13 amino acids. The chain's CDR3 is CASRDRVNEKLFF. The DNA of the CDR3 is TGCGCCAGCAGAGACAGGGTAAATGAAAAACTGTTTTTT.

V usage is TRBV11-1 and J usage is TRBJ1-2; D is ambiguous. V dropped 0 bases and J dropped 6 bases, with 14 bases sitting between them. The CDR3 contains 15 residues. CDR1 is SGHAT and CDR2 is FQDESV in the germline V gene (reference sequence). The CDR3 is CASSLAREIRDGYTF. The CDR3, as DNA: TGTGCCAGCAGCTTAGCGCGGGAGATAAGGGATGGCTACACCTTC.

The genes are TRBV30 and TRBJ1-2, with D unresolved. The CDR3 has 14 residues. The germline V gene encodes CDR1 GTSNPN and CDR2 SVGIG (reference sequence). V lost 3 bases to trimming and J lost 8 bases, with 19 bases between them. The CDR3, as DNA: TGTGCCTGGAGCCGGGAGATGGGAAATTCCGGCTACACCTTC. It translates to CAWSREMGNSGYTF.

J is TRBJ1-2 and V is TRBV27; 7 bases fit TRBD1. This CDR3 comprises 17 residues. J was trimmed by 4 bases and V by 5 bases; bases with no gene match: 16. CDR1 and CDR2 from the germline V gene are MNHEY and SMNVEV (reference sequence). CDR3 in amino acids: CASSPRDSQTRGYGYTF. CDR3 DNA sequence: TGTGCCAGCAGTCCACGGGACAGCCAAACGAGGGGCTATGGCTACACCTTC.

In this sample, this clone turned up a few times. This chain uses TRBV19 with TRBJ1-5; no firm D call. The V and J ends lost 3 bases and 0 bases respectively, with 9 bases between them. In germline, CDR1 is LNHDA, CDR2 SQIVND (reference sequence). This CDR3 is 15 amino acids long. The CDR3 bases are TGTGCCAGTAGTATGGGAGTAAATAGCAATCAGCCCCAGCATTTT. Amino acids: CASSMGVNSNQPQHF. The full variable domain, with the rest looked up from reference TRBV19 and TRBJ1-5, is DGGITQSPKYLFRKEGQNVTLSCEQNLNHDAMYWYRQDPGQGLRLIYYSQIVNDFQKGDIAEGYSVSREKKESFPLTVTSAQKNPTAFYLCASSMGVNSNQPQHFGDGTRLSIL.

The chain combines TRBV19 with TRBJ2-3; 9 nucleotides align to TRBD1. This CDR3 contains 15 residues. Losses at the gene ends were 4 bases for V and 2 bases for J; bases not matched to a gene: 4. Germline V CDR1 and CDR2: LNHDA, SQIVND (reference sequence). The CDR3 DNA sequence: TGTGCCAGTAGTACCGGACAGGGGACCACAGATACGCAGTATTTT. This sequence encodes CASSTGQGTTDTQYF.

This clone was seen a single time. The chain carries TRBV12-5 and TRBJ1-4, with TRBD1 matching over 8 bases. This CDR3 spans 14 amino acids. V lost 5 bases, J lost 4 bases, and 3 bases stayed unmatched. Germline V gene sequence: CDR1 LGHNT, CDR2 FRNRAP. CDR3 loop: CASGRGTGNEKLFF. CDR3 in DNA: TGTGCTAGTGGTAGAGGGACAGGTAATGAAAAACTGTTTTTT.

This chain connects TRBV6-6 to TRBJ2-7; 8 nucleotides agree with TRBD2. The CDR3 spans 15 residues. Germline V gene data show CDR1 as MNHNY and CDR2 as SVGAGI (reference sequence). The trim removed 5 bases at V and 3 bases at J, leaving 9 bases unmatched. The CDR3 here is CASSPRVAGFYEQYF. CDR3 sequence (DNA): TGTGCCAGCAGTCCACGGGTAGCGGGATTCTACGAGCAGTACTTC.

The rearrangement links TRBV5-5 to TRBJ1-1, with 9 nucleotides matching TRBD1. Germline values: CDR1 SGHKS, CDR2 YYEKEE (reference sequence). The CDR3 has 16 residues. The ends lost 4 bases at V and 2 bases at J; junction bases unmatched: 9. CDR3 DNA sequence: TGTGCCAGCAGCAGGACAGGGGTGTGGGGCAACACTGAAGCTTTCTTT. It encodes CASSRTGVWGNTEAFF.

The chain links TRBV19 to TRBJ2-3; TRBD2 is a possible D gene (6 bases). Trimming removed 7 bases at V and 0 bases at J, with 14 bases between. The CDR3 length is 15 residues. Germline V gene lookup returns CDR1 LNHDA and CDR2 SQIVND (reference sequence). CDR3 residues: CASTRDFTSTDTQYF. DNA of the CDR3: TGTGCCAGTACCAGGGACTTCACTAGCACAGATACGCAGTATTTT.

The rearrangement uses TRBV6-1 and TRBJ2-7; a possible D gene is TRBD1 (6 bases). CDR1 and CDR2 from the germline V gene are MNHNS and SASEGT. This CDR3 is 13 amino acids long. With 7 bases removed from V and 2 bases from J, the gap between germline ends came to 12 bases. Here the CDR3 DNA reads TGTGCCAGCAAGCCGGGACAAACCTACGAGCAGTACTTC. Translation: CASKPGQTYEQYF.

The chain employs TRBV7-2 and TRBJ1-4, with D possibly being TRBD1 (5 bases). CDR3 length: 14 residues. The germline V gene has CDR1 SGHTA and CDR2 FQGNSA. The ends were cut back, 1 base at V and 5 bases at J, with 8 bases in the middle. The CDR3 coding sequence is TGTGCCAGCAGCTTAGGACAGCTAAATGAAAAACTGTTTTTT. This translates into CASSLGQLNEKLFF.

V is TRBV6-6 and J is TRBJ1-2, with D possibly being TRBD1 (6 bases). V shed 2 bases and J shed 4 bases, with 8 bases lying between them. Germline loops: CDR1 MNHNY, CDR2 SVGAGI (reference sequence). CDR3 size: 13 residues. CDR3 nucleotide sequence: TGTGCCAGCAGTTACGGGGGCATCTATGGCTACACCTTC. Translating it yields CASSYGGIYGYTF.

The rearrangement uses TRBV29-1 and TRBJ2-5, with TRBD2 matching over 7 bases. Germline CDR1 and CDR2: SQVTM and ANQGSEA. Trimming at V came to 6 bases and at J to 2 bases, leaving 3 bases not matched to a gene. The CDR3 contains 12 residues. CDR3 amino acids: CSVGGGQETQYF. The CDR3, as DNA: TGCAGCGTGGGGGGGGGTCAAGAGACCCAGTACTTC.

The rearrangement uses TRBV15 and TRBJ2-5; no clear D gene. The CDR3 totals 12 residues. Germline V lookup: CDR1 LNHNV, CDR2 YYDKDF (reference sequence). Trimming pared 1 base from V and 6 bases from J, leaving 6 bases between. CDR3 sequence reads: CATSRAEKTQYF. The CDR3 DNA follows: TGTGCCACCAGCAGAGCCGAGAAGACCCAGTACTTC. Variable domain in full (rest from reference TRBV15 and TRBJ2-5): DAMVIQNPRYQVTQFGKPVTLSCSQTLNHNVMYWYQQKSSQAPKLLFHYYDKDFNNEADTPDNFQSRRPNTSFCFLDIRSPGLGDTAMYLCATSRAEKTQYFGPGTRLLVL.

This clone was picked up one time. V usage is TRBV2 and J usage is TRBJ2-5; 8 bases agree with TRBD1. Germline V gene lookup returns CDR1 SNHLY and CDR2 FYNNEI. There are 15 residues in the CDR3. J lost 4 bases, V lost 7 bases, and 11 bases had no gene match. The CDR3 protein is CASTTGQVLRETQYF. Here the CDR3 DNA reads TGTGCCAGCACGACGGGACAGGTCTTAAGAGAGACCCAGTACTTC.

The genes are TRBV19 and TRBJ1-2; possible D gene TRBD1, 5 bases. The CDR3 spans 13 residues. Trimming took 2 bases from V and 5 from J, leaving 9 bases between them. Germline CDR1 is LNHDA and CDR2 is SQIVND (reference sequence). In DNA, the CDR3 is TGTGCCAGTAGTATAACGGGGGGTTATGGCTACACCTTC. It encodes CASSITGGYGYTF.

The rearrangement links TRBV4-1 to TRBJ1-4, with D hard to call. V lost 1 base to trimming and J lost 6 bases, with 12 bases between them. The CDR3 runs 15 residues. Germline CDR1 and CDR2: MGHRA and YSYEKL. The CDR3 sequence: CASSQALDRYEKLFF. CDR3 DNA sequence: TGCGCCAGCAGCCAAGCCCTAGACCGGTATGAAAAACTGTTTTTT.

The chain joins TRBV5-4 to TRBJ2-5; 13 nucleotides match TRBD2. The CDR3 is made up of 18 amino acids. The ends lost 0 bases at V and 5 bases at J; junction bases unmatched: 10. Germline loops: CDR1 SGHNT, CDR2 YYREEE (reference sequence). The CDR3 region is CASSLGGTSGIGAETQYF. CDR3 DNA sequence: TGTGCCAGCAGCTTGGGAGGGACTAGCGGGATTGGCGCGGAGACCCAGTACTTC.

This chain uses TRBV7-2 with TRBJ2-1; 14 nucleotides align to TRBD2. The V gene's germline CDR1 is SGHTA and CDR2 FQGNSA. The CDR3 is made up of 16 amino acids. V gave up 1 base and J gave up 6 bases; unmatched junction bases: 2. CDR3 nucleotides: TGTGCCAGCAGCTTAGGACTAGCGGGAGGGCTCAATGAGCAGTTCTTC. Its protein is CASSLGLAGGLNEQFF.

This clone was detected a few times. This chain joins TRBV5-6 and TRBJ1-2, with 7 bases fitting TRBD1. The J segment lost 5 bases and the V segment lost 0 bases, leaving 10 bases of the junction unmatched. The length of the CDR3 is 16 residues. Per germline, CDR1 SGHDT and CDR2 YYEEEE. In nucleotides, the CDR3 is TGTGCCAGCAGCTTGGTTGGAGGGGGCGATTTTTATGGCTACACCTTC. Its protein product is CASSLVGGGDFYGYTF. Complete variable domain (other parts from reference TRBV5-6 and TRBJ1-2): DAGVTQSPTHLIKTRGQQVTLRCSPKSGHDTVSWYQQALGQGPQFIFQYYEEEERQRGNFPDRFSGHQFPNYSSELNVNALLLGDSALYLCASSLVGGGDFYGYTFGSGTRLTVV.

This CDR3 reads CASSEARAQGGSPDTQYF. CDR3 in DNA: TGTGCCAGCAGTGAAGCGAGGGCCCAGGGAGGTTCCCCAGATACGCAGTATTTT. This sequence joins TRBV2 and TRBJ2-3, with a possible D match to TRBD2 (6 bases). V was clipped by 0 bases and J by 4 bases, with 20 bases between them. CDR3 length: 18 residues. Per the germline V gene, CDR1 is SNHLY and CDR2 is FYNNEI.

This clone turned up a few times. The chain combines TRBV7-2 with TRBJ1-1, with 7 bases aligning to TRBD1. The V and J ends lost 3 bases and 1 base, in that order; junction bases with no gene match: 5. This CDR3 region has 15 residues. Per the germline V gene, CDR1 is SGHTA and CDR2 is FQGNSA. This CDR3 reads CASSFTGETNTEAFF. Written as DNA, the CDR3 is TGTGCCAGCAGCTTCACAGGGGAAACGAACACTGAAGCTTTCTTT.